These T cell receptor beta chains were read from a single sample in a study of shared clonotypes between healthy human individuals. Using immunoSEQ multiplex PCR, the repertoire was profiled, and TCRdb retains in-frame clones only, with some absent. The table has under 850,000 clones, just under 75% seen once. The sequenced sample consisted of memory CD4+ T cells sorted from blood. The receptors shown here come from a woman aged 30 to 39 in good health. Each CDR3 is given with its conserved first and last residue. The D gene is left open where the match is weak. Some rows have no size entry. The others give once, few or many, or a class for an expanded clone.

>TRBV27|14|.|TRBJ2-3|.
TGTGCCAGCAGTTTATCACGGGCCACAGATACGCAGTATTTT
CASSLSRATDTQYF
>TRBV5-1|15|.|TRBJ2-7|.
TGCGCCAGCGGAGAGACGGGGTGGAGCTCCTACGAGCAGTACTTC
CASGETGWSSYEQYF
>TRBV5-4|13|TRBD2|TRBJ2-5|once
TGTGCCAGCAGCTTAGGCGGGGGGGAGACCCAGTACTTC
CASSLGGGETQYF
>TRBV11-3|15|TRBD1|TRBJ2-2|.
TGTGCCAGCAGCCCAGGGGGTACGAACACCGGGGAGCTGTTTTTT
CASSPGGTNTGELFF
>TRBV5-6|13|.|TRBJ2-5|many
TGTGCCAGCAGCTCGACGGTCGGAGAGACCCAGTACTTC
CASSSTVGETQYF
>TRBV5-1|15|.|TRBJ1-4|.
TGCGCCAGCAGCCCATCGACAGCAACTAATGAAAAACTGTTTTTT
CASSPSTATNEKLFF
>TRBV19|15|.|TRBJ2-3|.
TGTGCCAGTAGCGACCCCCGCGGGAGCACAGATACGCAGTATTTT
CASSDPRGSTDTQYF
>TRBV25-1|16|TRBD2|TRBJ2-3|few
TGTGCCAGCAGTGAATCCGGGAGGACGACCACAGATACGCAGTATTTT
CASSESGRTTTDTQYF
>TRBV7-3|17|.|TRBJ2-6|once
TGTGCCAGCAGCTTCAGCGGGACAGCCTCTGGGGCCAACGTCCTGACTTTC
CASSFSGTASGANVLTF
>TRBV7-3|17|TRBD2|TRBJ2-1|.
TGTGCCAGCAGCTTATTCGCAGGACTAGCGGGGTACAATGAGCAGTTCTTC
CASSLFAGLAGYNEQFF
>TRBV15|13|TRBD2|TRBJ2-1|.
TGTGCCACCACCGGGACTACTACTAGTGAGCAGTTCTTC
CATTGTTTSEQFF
>TRBV7-9|15|TRBD1|TRBJ1-3|.
TGTGCCAGCAGAATCGGACAGGGGGAGGTTGGAACCATATATTTT
CASRIGQGEVGTIYF
>TRBV15|16|.|TRBJ2-1|.
TGTGCCACCAGCAGCAGAGGACTATCCGTAGGTAGTGAGCAGTTCTTC
CATSSRGLSVGSEQFF
>TRBV19|16|TRBD1|TRBJ1-5|few
TGTGCCAGTAGTCCAATCGGGACAGGGGACAATCAGCCCCAGCATTTT
CASSPIGTGDNQPQHF
>TRBV28|13|.|TRBJ2-3|once
TGTGCCAGCAGTAAACAGAGCACAGATACGCAGTATTTT
CASSKQSTDTQYF
>TRBV29-1|13|.|TRBJ2-7|.
TGCAGCGTACTTAGCGCCAACTCCTACGAGCAGTACTTC
CSVLSANSYEQYF
>TRBV7-2|15|TRBD2|TRBJ2-2|.
TGTGCCAGCAGCTTTAGCGGGGTGAACACCGGGGAGCTGTTTTTT
CASSFSGVNTGELFF
>TRBV28|13|.|TRBJ2-1|few
TGTGCCAGCAGTGTAATACAAAACAATGAGCAGTTCTTC
CASSVIQNNEQFF
>TRBV19|16|.|TRBJ2-1|.
TGTGCCAGTAGTATCGAATCAGGGAGCCCCTTCGATGAGCAGTTCTTC
CASSIESGSPFDEQFF
>TRBV6-5|13|TRBD2|TRBJ2-1|.
TGTGCCAGCAGACCCGGACTAGAAGGTGAGCAGTTCTTC
CASRPGLEGEQFF
>TRBV5-1|15|TRBD1|TRBJ2-5|.
TGCGCCAGCAGCTGGGGACAGGGGCAGGGGGAGACCCAGTACTTC
CASSWGQGQGETQYF
>TRBV7-9|15|TRBD2|TRBJ2-5|few
TGTGCCAGCAGCTTAGCGGCTAGCGGGGGGGAGACCCAGTACTTC
CASSLAASGGETQYF
>TRBV5-1|16|TRBD1|TRBJ2-3|.
TGCGCCAGCAGCTTGGGAGGGGGCCCTAGCACAGATACGCAGTATTTT
CASSLGGGPSTDTQYF
>TRBV7-3|15|.|TRBJ2-3|.
TGTGCCAGCAGCCTTCTTCCTAGCGGCACAGATACGCAGTATTTT
CASSLLPSGTDTQYF
>TRBV6-4|14|.|TRBJ2-3|.
TGTGCCAGCAGTGACTCGGGGCTCCGCGGTACGCAGTATTTT
CASSDSGLRGTQYF
>TRBV4-2|16|TRBD1|TRBJ1-4|.
TGTGCCAGCAGCCAAACCTTACAGGGGCCTAATGAAAAACTGTTTTTT
CASSQTLQGPNEKLFF
>TRBV15|18|TRBD2|TRBJ2-1|.
TGTGCCACCAGCGGAGCACCGGGACTAGCGGGAGGGTACAATGAGCAGTTCTTC
CATSGAPGLAGGYNEQFF
>TRBV7-8|16|TRBD1|TRBJ2-2|once
TGTGCCAGCAGCTTAATCACAGGGGGTAACACCGGGGAGCTGTTTTTT
CASSLITGGNTGELFF
>TRBV29-1|14|TRBD2|TRBJ2-7|.
TGCAGCGTTGGCATTAGCGGGAGCTCCTACGAGCAGTACTTC
CSVGISGSSYEQYF
>TRBV28|16|.|TRBJ2-4|.
TGTGCCAGCAGTTCTCCTAGCTATCTAGCCAAAAACATTCAGTACTTC
CASSSPSYLAKNIQYF
>TRBV5-1|14|.|TRBJ1-1|.
TGCGCCAGCAGCACTCTCGGCGGTGGCAGGGAAGCTTTCTTT
CASSTLGGGREAFF
>TRBV9|13|.|TRBJ2-7|.
TGTGCCAGCAGCCCACATAGCTCCTACGAGCAGTACTTC
CASSPHSSYEQYF
>TRBV19|13|TRBD1|TRBJ2-7|.
TGTGCCAGTAGTGGGACAGGGTCCTACGAGCAGTACTTC
CASSGTGSYEQYF
>TRBV4-1|17|TRBD2|TRBJ2-1|.
TGCGCCAGCAGCCAAGGACCTGGCGGGAGCTCCTACAATGAGCAGTTCTTC
CASSQGPGGSSYNEQFF